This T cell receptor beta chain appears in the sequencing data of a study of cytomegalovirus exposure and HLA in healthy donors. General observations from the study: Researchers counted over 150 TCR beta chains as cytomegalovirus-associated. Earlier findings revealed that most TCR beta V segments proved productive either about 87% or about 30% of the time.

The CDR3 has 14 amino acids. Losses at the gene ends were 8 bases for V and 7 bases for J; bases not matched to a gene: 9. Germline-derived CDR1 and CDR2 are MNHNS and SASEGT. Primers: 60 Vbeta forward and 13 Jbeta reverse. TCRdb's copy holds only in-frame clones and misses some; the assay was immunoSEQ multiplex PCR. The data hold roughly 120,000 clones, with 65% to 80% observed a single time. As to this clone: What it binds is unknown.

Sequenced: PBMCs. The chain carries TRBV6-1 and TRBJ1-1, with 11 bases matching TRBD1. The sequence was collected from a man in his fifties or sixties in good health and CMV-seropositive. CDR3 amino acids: CASYSDRGHFEAFF. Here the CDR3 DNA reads TGTGCCAGCTACTCGGACAGGGGGCATTTTGAAGCTTTCTTT.